Following are 16 T cell receptor beta chains from one sample sequenced in a study of OX40 agonist ivuxolimab in advanced cancers. The repertoire was sequenced with immunoSEQ multiplex PCR; TCRdb's copy has only in-frame clones and lacks some. Of about 25,000 clones listed, roughly 80% are singletons. The input for sequencing was CD4+ or CD8+ T cells sorted from blood, taken in a trial of the OX40 agonist ivuxolimab. Receptors were obtained from an adult with an advanced solid tumor such as melanoma, head and neck, liver or kidney cancer.

The rearrangement joins TRBV4-1 to TRBJ1-2, with unresolved D. The CDR3 covers 15 residues. The V and J ends lost 0 bases and 8 bases respectively, with 16 bases between them. From germline, CDR1 is MGHRA and CDR2 YSYEKL. CDR3 sequence: CASSQEGGVTRGYTF. CDR3 coding DNA: TGCGCCAGCAGCCAAGAGGGCGGGGTTACTAGGGGCTACACCTTC.

The chain uses TRBV9 and TRBJ2-1; no definite D call. The ends were cut back, 1 base at V and 4 bases at J, with 12 bases in the middle. Germline CDR1 is SGDLS and CDR2 is YYNGEE. The CDR3 runs to 15 residues. CDR3 sequence (DNA): TGTGCCAGCAGCGTAACCCCCCAGTTATACAATGAGCAGTTCTTC. Its translation: CASSVTPQLYNEQFF.

V and J are TRBV2 and TRBJ2-3; no definite D call. The CDR3 is 13 residues long. Per germline, CDR1 SNHLY and CDR2 FYNNEI. The germline V and J ends were trimmed by 10 bases and 4 bases, with 15 bases remaining between them. CDR3 region: CAIPALASDTQYF. The DNA for the CDR3 is TGTGCCATCCCCGCCTTAGCCTCAGATACGCAGTATTTT.

This sequence joins TRBV1 and TRBJ2-5; the table names TRBD1, a call not compared with the DNA. TRBV1 is described as a pseudogene. The CDR3 sequence is 14 residues long. CDR3 bases: TGCACCAGCAGCCTATACAGTAGTCAAGAGACCCAGTACTTC. Translation: CTSSLYSSQETQYF.

The V and J genes are TRBV7-9 and TRBJ2-1, with a weak D call TRBD1 (6 bases). Between the trimmed V and J ends, which lost 1 base and 7 bases, there was a span of 11 bases. Germline V gives CDR1 SEHNR, CDR2 FQNEAQ (reference sequence). The CDR3 runs to 14 residues. CDR3 DNA: TGTGCCAGCAGCTTAGTGCAGGGGTCGAATGAGCAGTTCTTC. Amino acid sequence: CASSLVQGSNEQFF.

The rearrangement uses TRBV13 and TRBJ1-1; D might be TRBD1 (5 bases). V was trimmed by 5 bases and J by 4 bases, leaving 14 bases between them. The CDR3 has 14 residues. CDR1 and CDR2 from the germline V gene are PRHDT and FYEKMQ (reference sequence). The CDR3 spells CASSPEGRLTEAFF. The CDR3 nucleotides read TGTGCCAGCAGCCCAGAGGGGAGACTCACTGAAGCTTTCTTT.

This clone came up a few times. V usage is TRBV4-1 and J usage is TRBJ2-3; 11 bases agree with TRBD2. This CDR3 has 22 residues. Germline assignment: CDR1 MGHRA and CDR2 YSYEKL. V trimming: 0 bases; J trimming: 0 bases; junction bases outside the gene matches: 17. The CDR3 DNA is TGCGCCAGCAGCCAAGATCTAGGGCTAGCGGGGGGTCGATACCTTAGCACAGATACGCAGTATTTT. It translates to CASSQDLGLAGGRYLSTDTQYF.

This clone was seen a few times. V is TRBV30 and J is TRBJ2-5, with 10 positions matching TRBD1. This CDR3 is 18 amino acids long. Germline trimming cut 0 bases from V and 4 bases from J; bases unmatched to any gene: 14. Germline V gives CDR1 GTSNPN, CDR2 SVGIG (reference sequence). CDR3 in amino acids: CAWSVIFDRGLWVETQYF. CDR3 sequence (DNA): TGTGCCTGGAGTGTAATATTTGACAGGGGGCTTTGGGTAGAGACCCAGTACTTC.

This sequence joins TRBV6-5 and TRBJ2-5, with D possibly matching TRBD1 (6 bases). Germline loops: CDR1 MNHEY, CDR2 SVGAGI. This CDR3 is built from 15 residues. The V end lost 2 bases, the J end lost 5 bases, and 15 bases lay between the germline ends. CDR3 in amino acids: CASSYAAGVWETQYF. The CDR3, as DNA: TGTGCCAGCAGTTACGCGGCAGGGGTGTGGGAGACCCAGTACTTC.

The chain carries TRBV28 and TRBJ2-5; D ambiguous. CDR1 and CDR2 from the germline V gene are MDHEN and SYDVKM. The V end was cut by 4 bases, the J end by 5 bases, with 11 bases between. CDR3 size: 13 residues. CDR3 coding DNA: TGTGCCAGCAGTTCCGGAAACGGGGAGACCCAGTACTTC. Its protein is CASSSGNGETQYF.

J is TRBJ2-2 and V is TRBV28, with no clear D. The CDR3 consists of 13 residues. Between the trimmed V and J ends, which lost 5 bases and 1 base, there was a span of 5 bases. Germline CDR1 is MDHEN and CDR2 is SYDVKM. CDR3 sequence reads: CASSILNTGELFF. Written as DNA, the CDR3 is TGTGCCAGCAGTATTCTGAACACCGGGGAGCTGTTTTTT.

The J gene is TRBJ2-7, the V gene TRBV7-8; D is ambiguous. The V end lost 5 bases, the J end lost 0 bases, and 5 bases lay between the germline ends. Germline V lookup: CDR1 SGHVS, CDR2 FQNEAQ. The CDR3 is made up of 12 amino acids. The CDR3 DNA is TGTGCCAGCAGCCCTGTCTCCTACGAGCAGTACTTC. Its protein is CASSPVSYEQYF.

The chain employs TRBV5-6 and TRBJ2-3; D assignment may be TRBD1 or TRBD2 (5 bases each). Germline loops: CDR1 SGHDT, CDR2 YYEEEE. CDR3 length equals 18 residues. V shed 0 bases and J shed 2 bases, with 19 bases lying between them. The CDR3 here is CASSLGVRDGILTDTQYF. CDR3 nucleotide sequence: TGTGCCAGCAGCTTGGGGGTTCGGGACGGAATTCTCACAGATACGCAGTATTTT.

The chain recombines TRBV11-2 with TRBJ2-1; D remains ambiguous. CDR3 length: 14 residues. Trimming cost V 2 bases and J 3 bases, with 8 bases left between them. CDR1 and CDR2 from the germline V gene are SGHAT and FQNNGV. As DNA, the CDR3 is TGTGCCAGCAGCTTATTAACTGGCTACAATGAGCAGTTCTTC. Encoded protein: CASSLLTGYNEQFF.

The rearrangement uses TRBV7-9 and TRBJ1-1, with TRBD1 as a possible D gene (5 bases). Germline values: CDR1 SEHNR, CDR2 FQNEAQ (reference sequence). Trimming shortened V by 4 bases and J by 4 bases, and 7 bases separated the two germline ends. This CDR3 contains 12 residues. As DNA, the CDR3 is TGTGCCAGCAGCTCAGGGTCCACTGAAGCTTTCTTT. Translated: CASSSGSTEAFF.

Here the CDR3 DNA reads TGTGCCAGCAGCTTGGCCCCGGGGACAGGGCTCCGAAATGAGCAGTTCTTC. This encodes CASSLAPGTGLRNEQFF. The chain is built from TRBV5-8 and TRBJ2-1; TRBD1 matches 9 bases. The CDR3 spans 17 residues. The germline V gene has CDR1 SGHTS and CDR2 YDEGEE. Unmatched junction bases numbered 11, after V lost 0 bases and J lost 7 bases.